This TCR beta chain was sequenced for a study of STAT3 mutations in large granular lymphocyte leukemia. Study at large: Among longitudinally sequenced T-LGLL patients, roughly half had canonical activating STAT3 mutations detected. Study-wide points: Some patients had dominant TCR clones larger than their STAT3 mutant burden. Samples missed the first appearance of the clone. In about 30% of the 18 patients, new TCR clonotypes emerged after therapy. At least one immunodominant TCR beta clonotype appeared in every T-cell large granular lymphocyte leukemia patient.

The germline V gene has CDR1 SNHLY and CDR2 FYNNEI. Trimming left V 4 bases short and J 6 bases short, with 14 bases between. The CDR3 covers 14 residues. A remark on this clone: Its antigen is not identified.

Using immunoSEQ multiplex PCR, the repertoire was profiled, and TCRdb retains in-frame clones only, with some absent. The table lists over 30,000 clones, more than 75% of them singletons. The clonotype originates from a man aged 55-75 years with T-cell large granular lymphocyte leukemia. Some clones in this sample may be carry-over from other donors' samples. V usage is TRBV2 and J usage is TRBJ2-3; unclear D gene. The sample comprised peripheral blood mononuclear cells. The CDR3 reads CASSAQDLADTQYF. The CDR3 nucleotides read TGTGCCAGCAGTGCCCAAGATCTCGCCGATACGCAGTATTTT.